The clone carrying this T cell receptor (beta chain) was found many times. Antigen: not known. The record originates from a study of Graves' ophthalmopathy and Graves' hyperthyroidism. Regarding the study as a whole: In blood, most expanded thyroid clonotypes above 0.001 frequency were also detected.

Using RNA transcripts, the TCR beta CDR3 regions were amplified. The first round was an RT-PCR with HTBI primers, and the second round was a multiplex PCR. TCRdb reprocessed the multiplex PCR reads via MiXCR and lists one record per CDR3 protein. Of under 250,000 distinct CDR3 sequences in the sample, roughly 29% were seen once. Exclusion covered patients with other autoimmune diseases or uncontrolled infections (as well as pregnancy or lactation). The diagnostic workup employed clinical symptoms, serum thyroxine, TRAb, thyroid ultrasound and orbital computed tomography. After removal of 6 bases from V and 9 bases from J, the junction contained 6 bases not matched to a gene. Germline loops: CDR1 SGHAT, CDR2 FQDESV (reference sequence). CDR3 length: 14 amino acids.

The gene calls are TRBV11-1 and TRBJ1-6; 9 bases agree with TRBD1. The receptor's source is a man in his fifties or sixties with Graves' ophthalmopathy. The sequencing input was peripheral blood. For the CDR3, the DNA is TGTGCCAGCAGTCGAGACAGGGGGTCTTCACCCCTCCACTTT. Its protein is CASSRDRGSSPLHF.